This T cell receptor (beta chain) originates from a study of response to subunit inactivated influenza vaccine. General study points: Each seasonal influenza vaccination recruits few new T cells, the authors suggested.

The CDR3 is 12 amino acids. Trimming removed 5 bases from V and 12 bases from J, with 14 bases in between. CDR1 and CDR2 (germline): SEHNR, FQNEAQ (reference sequence). This clonotype was counted a few times. Its antigen remains unidentified. A single record per CDR3 protein comes from TCRdb applying MiXCR to the RT-PCR reads. The sample contains fewer than 750,000 distinct CDR3 sequences, 14% of which appear only once. The receptor was derived from a man aged 50-59 years who received an inactivated influenza vaccine. The gene calls are TRBV7-9 and TRBJ2-1; either TRBD1 or TRBD2 may supply D (5 bases each). The sample here was PBMCs from blood, taken approximately 13 days after vaccination. The chain's CDR3 is CASSPEGLVQFF. Here the CDR3 DNA reads TGTGCCAGCAGCCCTGAGGGGCTAGTGCAGTTCTTC.